The 24 T cell receptor beta chains below were found in one sample sequenced in a study of cytomegalovirus exposure and HLA in healthy donors. Primers: 60 Vbeta forward and 13 Jbeta reverse. Generated by immunoSEQ multiplex PCR, the TCRdb table keeps only in-frame clones and is missing some. The sample's table shows around 210,000 clones. The source material was PBMCs. These TCRs come from a girl aged 2-10 years in good health and CMV-seropositive.

This chain links TRBV28 with TRBJ1-5, with TRBD1 identical over 7 bases. The CDR3 consists of 16 residues. After removal of 3 bases from V and 2 bases from J, the junction contained 7 bases not matched to a gene. Germline CDR1 is MDHEN and CDR2 is SYDVKM. The CDR3: CASSFSGTDGNQPQHF. In DNA form, the CDR3 reads TGTGCCAGCAGTTTTTCCGGGACAGACGGCAATCAGCCCCAGCATTTT.

The chain uses TRBV28 and TRBJ1-4; D gene uncertain. CDR1 MDHEN and CDR2 SYDVKM come from the germline V gene. V lost 5 bases and J lost 8, with 6 bases in between. CDR3 length equals 11 residues. The CDR3 sequence is CASSTREKLFF. In DNA form, the CDR3 reads TGTGCCAGCAGTACGCGGGAAAAACTGTTTTTT.

The V call is TRBV7-7, the J call TRBJ2-2, with D possibly being TRBD1 (6 bases). Looked up from germline, CDR1 is SSHAT and CDR2 is FNYEAQ (reference sequence). The CDR3 loop spans 14 amino acids. The V gene lost 3 bases and the J gene lost 6 bases, with 11 bases spanning the gap. The CDR3 DNA reads as TGTGCCAGCAGCTTGCGTACAGGGTCCGGGGAGCTGTTTTTT. Encoded protein: CASSLRTGSGELFF.

The rearrangement uses TRBV5-4 and TRBJ2-1, with D maybe TRBD1 (6 bases). The germline V gene encodes CDR1 SGHNT and CDR2 YYREEE (reference sequence). The CDR3 runs to 13 residues. With 5 bases removed from V and 7 bases from J, the gap between germline ends came to 13 bases. The CDR3 coding sequence is TGTGCCAGCAGTTTGAAACAGGGTAATGAGCAGTTCTTC. Residues: CASSLKQGNEQFF. Supplemented by reference TRBV5-4 and TRBJ2-1, the full variable domain reads ETGVTQSPTHLIKTRGQQVTLRCSSQSGHNTVSWYQQALGQGPQFIFQYYREEENGRGNFPPRFSGLQFPNYSSELNVNALELDDSALYLCASSLKQGNEQFFGPGTRLTVL.

The V call is TRBV2, the J call TRBJ2-3, with a weak D call TRBD1 (7 bases). V gave up 4 bases and J gave up 3 bases, with 14 bases separating them. CDR1 is SNHLY, CDR2 FYNNEI, per germline. The CDR3 runs to 15 residues. The CDR3 bases are TGTGCCAGCAGTGTGTGGCAGGGGGGAACAGATACGCAGTATTTT. Protein: CASSVWQGGTDTQYF.

J is TRBJ1-1 and V is TRBV9; no firm D call. Trimming took off 0 bases at V and 1 base at J, with 7 bases between the two ends. Germline loops: CDR1 SGDLS, CDR2 YYNGEE. CDR3 length: 14 residues. The CDR3 spells CASSVVRTNTEAFF. The CDR3 DNA reads TGTGCCAGCAGCGTAGTCAGAACGAACACTGAAGCTTTCTTT. Looking up the rest from reference TRBV9 and TRBJ1-1 gives the full variable domain: DSGVTQTPKHLITATGQRVTLRCSPRSGDLSVYWYQQSLDQGLQFLIQYYNGEERAKGNILERFSAQQFPDLHSELNLSSLELGDSALYFCASSVVRTNTEAFFGQGTRLTVV.

The chain carries TRBV29-1 and TRBJ2-1; weak D call: TRBD2 (5 bases). V was shortened by 4 bases and J by 0 bases, with 10 bases between the two germline ends. Looked up from germline, CDR1 is SQVTM and CDR2 is ANQGSEA. This CDR3 spans 14 amino acids. CDR3 coding DNA: TGCAGCGTTGGGCGGGCTAGCTCCTACAATGAGCAGTTCTTC. Translation gives CSVGRASSYNEQFF.

The V gene is TRBV10-3, the J gene TRBJ1-6; D remains ambiguous. The V and J ends lost 2 bases and 9 bases respectively, with 14 bases between them. Germline lookup yields CDR1 ENHRY and CDR2 SYGVKD. The CDR3 is 15 residues long. The CDR3 loop is CAISEPSGKFSPLHF. The CDR3 DNA reads TGTGCCATCAGTGAGCCAAGCGGAAAGTTTTCACCCCTCCACTTT.

This chain connects TRBV5-1 to TRBJ2-7; D unclear. Germline-derived CDR1 and CDR2 are SGHRS and YFSETQ. V lost 4 bases, J lost 3 bases, and 11 bases lay in between. The CDR3 contains 13 residues. The CDR3 loop reads CASSKMHSYEQYF. The CDR3 coding sequence is TGCGCCAGCAGCAAAATGCACAGCTACGAGCAGTACTTC.

This chain connects TRBV5-4 to TRBJ2-3; D is perhaps TRBD1 (5 bases). The V and J ends lost 0 bases and 0 bases respectively, with 11 bases between them. Germline-derived CDR1 and CDR2 are SGHNT and YYREEE (reference sequence). The CDR3 is 16 residues long. For the CDR3, the DNA is TGTGCCAGCAGCTTGGGGCAGGGCCCTAGCACAGATACGCAGTATTTT. Translation: CASSLGQGPSTDTQYF.

The V call is TRBV28, the J call TRBJ2-3; D is possibly TRBD1 (5 bases). The CDR3 spans 16 residues. Trimming stripped 2 bases from V and 4 bases from J, with 16 bases between. From germline, CDR1 is MDHEN and CDR2 SYDVKM. As DNA, the CDR3 is TGTGCCAGCAGTTTAGATCCCAGGGAACGGGCAGATACGCAGTATTTT. Translating gives CASSLDPRERADTQYF.

The chain is built from TRBV10-3 and TRBJ2-5; the D gene is possibly TRBD2 (5 bases). With 3 bases removed from V and 5 bases from J, the gap between germline ends came to 19 bases. The CDR3 runs 16 residues. CDR1 is ENHRY, CDR2 SYGVKD, per germline. The CDR3 sequence is CAISDIGKTPMETQYF. The CDR3 region has the DNA TGTGCCATCAGTGATATCGGGAAAACCCCAATGGAGACCCAGTACTTC.

This sequence joins TRBV10-2 and TRBJ2-3; the match to TRBD1 covers 10 bases. With V trimmed by 6 bases and J by 2 bases, 8 bases remained unmatched. This CDR3 has 16 amino acids. Germline V lookup: CDR1 WSHSY, CDR2 SAAADI. This chain's CDR3 is CASRGQGMAFTDTQYF. As DNA, the CDR3 is TGCGCCAGCAGGGGACAGGGGATGGCGTTCACAGATACGCAGTATTTT.

J is TRBJ1-1 and V is TRBV4-1; D is perhaps TRBD1 (5 bases). From germline, CDR1 is MGHRA and CDR2 YSYEKL. V lost 2 bases to trimming and J lost 5 bases, with 9 bases between them. CDR3 length: 13 residues. The chain's CDR3 is CASSQLGVTEAFF. CDR3 nucleotides: TGCGCCAGCAGCCAACTAGGGGTTACTGAAGCTTTCTTT.

The V call is TRBV18, the J call TRBJ2-2, with D possibly TRBD2 on 6 matching bases. Trimming removed 5 bases from V and 2 bases from J, with 12 bases in between. This CDR3 comprises 15 residues. CDR1 KGHSH and CDR2 LQKENI come from the germline V gene. CDR3 region: CASSTWDFNTGELFF. The CDR3 coding sequence is TGTGCCAGCTCAACTTGGGACTTTAACACCGGGGAGCTGTTTTTT.

As regards this clone: Germline and junction disagree at one end, which may indicate a read error. Distinct nucleotide sequences in the sample also encode this CDR3. J is TRBJ2-5 and V is TRBV5-6; D is perhaps TRBD1 (5 bases). The CDR3 consists of 13 residues. CDR1 and CDR2 (germline): SGHDT, YYEEEE. The CDR3 spells CASSQGIQETQYF. The CDR3 DNA follows: TGCGCCAGCAGTCAGGGTATCCAAGAGACCCAGTACTTC.

The rearrangement links TRBV4-1 to TRBJ2-7; TRBD2 matches at 12 bases. Germline lookup yields CDR1 MGHRA and CDR2 YSYEKL. With 0 bases clipped from V and 0 bases from J, the junction kept 3 bases outside the gene matches. The CDR3 has 17 amino acids. The CDR3 is CASSQEGTSGHSYEQYF. As DNA, the CDR3 is TGCGCCAGCAGCCAAGAGGGGACTAGCGGGCACTCCTACGAGCAGTACTTC.

The chain recombines TRBV7-9 with TRBJ2-7; D might be TRBD1 (5 bases). V shed 6 bases and J shed 6 bases, with 12 bases lying between them. The CDR3 totals 12 residues. The V gene's germline CDR1 is SEHNR and CDR2 FQNEAQ (reference sequence). The CDR3 is CASSKGSGEQYF. CDR3 nucleotides: TGTGCCAGCAGTAAGGGGTCCGGCGAGCAGTACTTC.

The chain joins TRBV10-3 to TRBJ2-1; perhaps TRBD2 as D (5 bases). The CDR3 runs to 13 residues. V lost 11 bases to trimming and J lost 2 bases, with 13 bases between them. In germline, CDR1 is ENHRY, CDR2 SYGVKD. CDR3 in DNA: TGTGCCGTTGGAGGCCGGGCCTACAATGAGCAGTTCTTC. As protein: CAVGGRAYNEQFF.

Comment on this clone: At the DNA level, this CDR3 is encoded by other sequences in the same sample as well. The chain carries TRBV7-2 and TRBJ1-1; 9 nucleotides align to TRBD1. Germline CDR1 and CDR2: SGHTA and FQGNSA. Losses at the gene ends were 4 bases for V and 7 bases for J; bases not matched to a gene: 4. This CDR3 has 13 amino acids. The CDR3 DNA is TGTGCCAGCAGCTCCACAGGGGGCCTTGAAGCTTTCTTT. This codes for CASSSTGGLEAFF.

The chain links TRBV5-4 to TRBJ2-3; 7 bases match TRBD1. This CDR3 is built from 13 residues. Germline V gene data show CDR1 as SGHNT and CDR2 as YYREEE (reference sequence). Germline trimming cut 7 bases from V and 4 bases from J; bases unmatched to any gene: 6. Here the CDR3 reads CASRQGNADTQYF. The CDR3 nucleotides read TGTGCCAGCCGACAGGGCAACGCAGATACGCAGTATTTT.

V is TRBV7-8 and J is TRBJ1-3; the D gene is possibly TRBD1 (5 bases). The CDR3 runs to 16 residues. Germline V lookup: CDR1 SGHVS, CDR2 FQNEAQ. With 5 bases removed from V and 0 bases from J, the gap between germline ends came to 14 bases. CDR3 nucleotide sequence: TGTGCCAGCAGCCTCCTTCGGGGGAGCTCTGGAAACACCATATATTTT. Its protein is CASSLLRGSSGNTIYF.

This sequence joins TRBV25-1 and TRBJ2-3; D unclear. The germline CDR1 and CDR2 sequences are MGHDK and SYGVNS. Trimming took off 3 bases at V and 5 bases at J, with 6 bases between the two ends. This CDR3 contains 12 residues. In nucleotides, the CDR3 is TGTGCCAGCAGTGAGTCGGGAGATACGCAGTATTTT. It codes for CASSESGDTQYF.

The chain has TRBV5-1 and TRBJ2-5; maybe TRBD1 (6 bases). The germline gives CDR1 SGHRS, CDR2 YFSETQ. Trimming stripped 4 bases from V and 1 base from J, with 14 bases between. This CDR3 has 15 amino acids. The CDR3 spells CASSAIRGGQETQYF. In DNA, the CDR3 is TGCGCCAGCAGCGCCATTAGAGGGGGCCAAGAGACCCAGTACTTC.